The 14 T cell receptor beta chains in this list originate from one sample, sequenced in a study of monozygotic twins with inflammatory bowel disease. TCRdb re-called the 5' RACE reads; every CDR3 protein appears as one record, without DNA. Its listing shows roughly 200,000 distinct CDR3 sequences. Sequencing input: blood. The receptors stem from a human donor with ulcerative colitis or Crohn's disease, or a healthy co-twin of an affected twin (not recorded which).

The rearrangement uses TRBV20-1 and TRBJ2-7; TCRdb designates TRBD1, a call that cannot be tested without DNA. The length of the CDR3 is 14 residues. Germline V CDR1 and CDR2: DFQATT, SNEGSKA (reference sequence). The chain's CDR3 is CSATSGEGFYEQYF.

This chain links TRBV5-1 with TRBJ2-2; TCRdb selects TRBD1, and the lack of DNA leaves this call unchecked. Germline V gene data show CDR1 as SGHRS and CDR2 as YFSETQ. The CDR3 is 17 amino acids. The CDR3 loop reads CASSLSAGTGSVGELFF. Together with reference TRBV5-1 and TRBJ2-2, the CDR3 gives the full variable domain: KAGVTQTPRYLIKTRGQQVTLSCSPISGHRSVSWYQQTPGQGLQFLFEYFSETQRNKGNFPGRFSGRQFSNSRSEMNVSTLELGDSALYLCASSLSAGTGSVGELFFGEGSRLTVL.

V is TRBV29-1 and J is TRBJ2-3; TCRdb's D call of TRBD1 is untestable without DNA. CDR1 is SQVTM, CDR2 ANQGSEA, per germline. The CDR3 runs 14 residues. The CDR3 here is CSVERQGATDTQYF.

The rearrangement joins TRBV7-9 to TRBJ2-3. Germline-derived CDR1 and CDR2 are SEHNR and FQNEAQ (reference sequence). The CDR3 sequence is 16 residues long. This CDR3 reads CASSRTASASTDTQYF.

The chain combines TRBV5-1 with TRBJ2-1. Per germline, CDR1 SGHRS and CDR2 YFSETQ. This CDR3 spans 15 amino acids. This CDR3 is CASTLLPGLLNEQFF.

CDR3 sequence reads: CASSQDRGAIKTYEQYF. The V and J genes are TRBV4-3 and TRBJ2-7; checking the TCRdb D call of TRBD1 is not possible without DNA. This CDR3 has 17 residues. The V gene's germline CDR1 is LGHNA and CDR2 YSLEER.

The V and J genes are TRBV27 and TRBJ2-3. Germline V gene lookup returns CDR1 MNHEY and CDR2 SMNVEV (reference sequence). The CDR3 covers 15 residues. The CDR3 reads CASSFGVSSTDTQYF.

The gene calls are TRBV20-1 and TRBJ1-1. The germline CDR1 and CDR2 sequences are DFQATT and SNEGSKA (reference sequence). This CDR3 is built from 13 residues. The CDR3 reads CSARTVSNTEAFF.

The chain employs TRBV5-1 and TRBJ1-1; TCRdb calls TRBD1, which cannot be checked without DNA. The length of the CDR3 is 14 residues. The germline gives CDR1 SGHRS, CDR2 YFSETQ. The CDR3 sequence is CASSKEQVQGEAFF.

The chain combines TRBV19 with TRBJ1-1; TCRdb's D call of TRBD1 is untestable without DNA. Germline V gives CDR1 LNHDA, CDR2 SQIVND (reference sequence). The CDR3 covers 14 residues. This chain's CDR3 is CASSIYPVNTEAFF.

The V and J genes are TRBV2 and TRBJ1-3. The CDR3 spans 15 residues. From germline, CDR1 is SNHLY and CDR2 FYNNEI. The CDR3 protein is CASSDILVSGNTIYF.

This chain joins TRBV4-1 and TRBJ2-7; TCRdb returns TRBD2, unconfirmable since there is no DNA. In germline, CDR1 is MGHRA, CDR2 YSYEKL. The CDR3 sequence is 15 residues long. CDR3 loop: CASSQLTSGTYEQYF.

The rearrangement joins TRBV7-6 to TRBJ2-7; TCRdb lists TRBD1, though no DNA is available to test this call. Germline-derived CDR1 and CDR2 are SGHVS and FNYEAQ. This CDR3 has 17 residues. The CDR3 protein is CASSPGQGSLVFYEQYF.

The chain employs TRBV29-1 and TRBJ1-1; with no DNA, the TCRdb D assignment of TRBD1 cannot be verified. CDR3 length equals 11 residues. Germline V gene data show CDR1 as SQVTM and CDR2 as ANQGSEA. CDR3 region: CSLTQGAEAFF.